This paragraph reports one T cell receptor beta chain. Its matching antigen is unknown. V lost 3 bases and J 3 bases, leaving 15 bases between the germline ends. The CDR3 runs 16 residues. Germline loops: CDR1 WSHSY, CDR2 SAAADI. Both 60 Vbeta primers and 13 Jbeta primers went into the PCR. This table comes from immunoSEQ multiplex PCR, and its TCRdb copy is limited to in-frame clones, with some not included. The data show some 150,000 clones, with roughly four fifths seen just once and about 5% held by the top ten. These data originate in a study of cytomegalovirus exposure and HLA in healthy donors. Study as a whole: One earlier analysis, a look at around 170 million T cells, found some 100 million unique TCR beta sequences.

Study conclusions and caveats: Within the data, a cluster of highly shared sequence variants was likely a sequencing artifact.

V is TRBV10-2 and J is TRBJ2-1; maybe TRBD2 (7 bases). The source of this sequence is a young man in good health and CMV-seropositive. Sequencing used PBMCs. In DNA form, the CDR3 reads TGCGCCAGCAGTGAAAGTGGGGGGGCCTTCTACAATGAGCAGTTCTTC. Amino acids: CASSESGGAFYNEQFF.